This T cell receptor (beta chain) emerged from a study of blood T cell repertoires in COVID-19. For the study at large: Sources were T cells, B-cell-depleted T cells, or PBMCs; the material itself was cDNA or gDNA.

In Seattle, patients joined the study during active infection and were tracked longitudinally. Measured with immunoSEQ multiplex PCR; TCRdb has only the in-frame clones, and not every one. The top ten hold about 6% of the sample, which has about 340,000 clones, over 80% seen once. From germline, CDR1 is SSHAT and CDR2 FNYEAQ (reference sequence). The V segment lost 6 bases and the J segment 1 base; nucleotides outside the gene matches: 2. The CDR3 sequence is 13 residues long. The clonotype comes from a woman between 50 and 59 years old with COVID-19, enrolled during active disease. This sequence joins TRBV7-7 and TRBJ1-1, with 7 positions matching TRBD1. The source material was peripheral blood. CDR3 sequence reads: CASSTGANTEAFF. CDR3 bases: TGTGCCAGCAGTACAGGGGCGAACACTGAAGCTTTCTTT.